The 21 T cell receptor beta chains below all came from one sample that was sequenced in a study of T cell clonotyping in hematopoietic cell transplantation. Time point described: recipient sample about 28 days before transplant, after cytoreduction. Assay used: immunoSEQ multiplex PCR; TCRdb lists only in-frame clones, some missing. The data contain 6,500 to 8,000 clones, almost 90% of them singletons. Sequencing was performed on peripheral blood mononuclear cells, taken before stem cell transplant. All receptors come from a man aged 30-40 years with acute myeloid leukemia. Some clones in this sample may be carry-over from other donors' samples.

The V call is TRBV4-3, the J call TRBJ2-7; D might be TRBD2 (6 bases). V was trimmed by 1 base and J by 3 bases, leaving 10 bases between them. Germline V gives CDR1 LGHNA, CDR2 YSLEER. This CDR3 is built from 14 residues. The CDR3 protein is CASSQGTKDYEQYF. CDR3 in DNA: TGCGCCAGCAGCCAAGGGACTAAGGACTACGAGCAGTACTTC.

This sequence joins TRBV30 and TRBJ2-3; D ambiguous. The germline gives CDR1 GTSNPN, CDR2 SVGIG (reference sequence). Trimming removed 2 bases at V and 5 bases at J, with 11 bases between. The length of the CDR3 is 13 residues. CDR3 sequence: CAWSTRRLDTQYF. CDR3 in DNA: TGTGCCTGGAGTACCCGGAGACTAGATACGCAGTATTTT.

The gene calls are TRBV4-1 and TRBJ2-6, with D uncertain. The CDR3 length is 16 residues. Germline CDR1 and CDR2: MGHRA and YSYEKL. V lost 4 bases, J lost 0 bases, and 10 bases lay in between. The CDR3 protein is CASSRGDGSGANVLTF. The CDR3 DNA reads TGCGCCAGCAGCCGAGGAGACGGCTCTGGGGCCAACGTCCTGACTTTC.

The CDR3 region is CASRLSSGANVLTF. The CDR3 DNA reads TGTGCCAGCAGGTTGTCCTCTGGGGCCAACGTCCTGACTTTC. The genes are TRBV6-5 and TRBJ2-6; the D is unclear. The CDR3 sequence is 14 residues long. CDR1 MNHEY and CDR2 SVGAGI come from the germline V gene. V lost 6 bases to trimming and J lost 0 bases, with 6 bases between them.

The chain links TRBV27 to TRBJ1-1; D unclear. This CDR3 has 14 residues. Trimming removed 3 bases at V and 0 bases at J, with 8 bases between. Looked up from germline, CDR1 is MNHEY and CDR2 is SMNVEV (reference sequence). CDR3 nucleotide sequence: TGTGCCAGCAGTTTGAATATCATGAACACTGAAGCTTTCTTT. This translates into CASSLNIMNTEAFF.

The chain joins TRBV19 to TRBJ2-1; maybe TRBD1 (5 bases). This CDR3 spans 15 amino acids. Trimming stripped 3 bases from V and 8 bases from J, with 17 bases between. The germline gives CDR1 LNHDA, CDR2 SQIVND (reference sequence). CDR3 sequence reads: CASSIPTDPYDEQFF. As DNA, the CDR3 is TGTGCCAGTAGTATCCCGACAGACCCTTATGATGAGCAGTTCTTC.

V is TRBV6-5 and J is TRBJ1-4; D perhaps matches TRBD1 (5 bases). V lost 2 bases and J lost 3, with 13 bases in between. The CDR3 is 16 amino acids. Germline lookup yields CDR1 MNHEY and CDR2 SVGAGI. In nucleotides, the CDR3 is TGTGCCAGCAGTTACGGATGGGGACGGGCTAATGAAAAACTGTTTTTT. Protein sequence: CASSYGWGRANEKLFF.

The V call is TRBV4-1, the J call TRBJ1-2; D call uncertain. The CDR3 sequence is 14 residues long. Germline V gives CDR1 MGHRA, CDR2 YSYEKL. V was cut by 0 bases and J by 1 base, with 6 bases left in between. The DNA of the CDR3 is TGCGCCAGCAGCCAAGAACTCCATAACTATGGCTACACCTTC. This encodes CASSQELHNYGYTF.

The CDR3 DNA reads as TGTGCCTGGAGTACTTTAACAGGAAATCAGCCCCAGCATTTT. This translates into CAWSTLTGNQPQHF. This chain joins TRBV30 and TRBJ1-5; the D gene is possibly TRBD1 (5 bases). Per germline, CDR1 GTSNPN and CDR2 SVGIG (reference sequence). This CDR3 region has 14 residues. V was trimmed by 2 bases and J by 4 bases, leaving 12 bases between them.

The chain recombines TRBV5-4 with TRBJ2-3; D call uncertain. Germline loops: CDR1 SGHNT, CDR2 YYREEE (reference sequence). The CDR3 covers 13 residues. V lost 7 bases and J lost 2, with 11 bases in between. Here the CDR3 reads CASSETLTDTQYF. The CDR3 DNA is TGTGCCAGCTCCGAAACGCTCACAGATACGCAGTATTTT.

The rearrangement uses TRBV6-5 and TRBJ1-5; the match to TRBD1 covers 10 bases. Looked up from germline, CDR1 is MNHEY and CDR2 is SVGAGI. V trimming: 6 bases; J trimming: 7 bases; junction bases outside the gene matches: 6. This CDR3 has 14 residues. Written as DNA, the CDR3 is TGTGCCAGCAGCGAGGACAGGGGGATCCAGCCCCAGCATTTT. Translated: CASSEDRGIQPQHF.

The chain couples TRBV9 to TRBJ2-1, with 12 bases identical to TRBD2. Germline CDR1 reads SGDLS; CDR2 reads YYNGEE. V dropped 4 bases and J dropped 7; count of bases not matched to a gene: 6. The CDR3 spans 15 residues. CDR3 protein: CASSYGLAGTNEQFF. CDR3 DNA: TGTGCCAGCAGCTACGGACTAGCGGGAACGAATGAGCAGTTCTTC. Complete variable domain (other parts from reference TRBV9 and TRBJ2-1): DSGVTQTPKHLITATGQRVTLRCSPRSGDLSVYWYQQSLDQGLQFLIQYYNGEERAKGNILERFSAQQFPDLHSELNLSSLELGDSALYFCASSYGLAGTNEQFFGPGTRLTVL.

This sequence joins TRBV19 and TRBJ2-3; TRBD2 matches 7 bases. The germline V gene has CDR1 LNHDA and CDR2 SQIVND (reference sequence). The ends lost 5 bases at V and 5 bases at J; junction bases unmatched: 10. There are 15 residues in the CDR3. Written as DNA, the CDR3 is TGTGCCAGTAGTCGCCCCGCGGGAGTGGGAGATACGCAGTATTTT. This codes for CASSRPAGVGDTQYF.

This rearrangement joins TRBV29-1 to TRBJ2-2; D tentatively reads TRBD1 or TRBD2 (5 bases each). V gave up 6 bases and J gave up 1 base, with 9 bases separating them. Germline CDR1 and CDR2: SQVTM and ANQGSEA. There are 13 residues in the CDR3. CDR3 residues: CSVGAGNTGELFF. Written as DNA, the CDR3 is TGCAGCGTCGGGGCGGGGAACACCGGGGAGCTGTTTTTT.

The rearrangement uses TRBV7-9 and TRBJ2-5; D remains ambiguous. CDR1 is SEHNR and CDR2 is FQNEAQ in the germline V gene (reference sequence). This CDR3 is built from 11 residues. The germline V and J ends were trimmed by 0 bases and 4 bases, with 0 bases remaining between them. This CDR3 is CASSLAETQYF. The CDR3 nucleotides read TGTGCCAGCAGCTTAGCAGAGACCCAGTACTTC.

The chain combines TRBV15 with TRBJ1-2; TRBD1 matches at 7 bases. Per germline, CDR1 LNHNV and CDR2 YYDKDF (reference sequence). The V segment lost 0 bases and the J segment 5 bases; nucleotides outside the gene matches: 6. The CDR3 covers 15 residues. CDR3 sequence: CATSRDIRGQYGYTF. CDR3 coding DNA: TGTGCCACCAGCAGAGATATACGGGGACAGTATGGCTACACCTTC.

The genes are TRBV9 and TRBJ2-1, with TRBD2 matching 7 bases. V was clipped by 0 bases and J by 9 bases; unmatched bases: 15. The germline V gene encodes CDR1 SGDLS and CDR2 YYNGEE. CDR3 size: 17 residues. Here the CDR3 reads CASSVATGYTPGGEQFF. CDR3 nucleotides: TGTGCCAGCAGCGTAGCTACGGGCTACACCCCGGGAGGTGAGCAGTTCTTC. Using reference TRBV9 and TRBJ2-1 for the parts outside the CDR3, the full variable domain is DSGVTQTPKHLITATGQRVTLRCSPRSGDLSVYWYQQSLDQGLQFLIQYYNGEERAKGNILERFSAQQFPDLHSELNLSSLELGDSALYFCASSVATGYTPGGEQFFGPGTRLTVL.

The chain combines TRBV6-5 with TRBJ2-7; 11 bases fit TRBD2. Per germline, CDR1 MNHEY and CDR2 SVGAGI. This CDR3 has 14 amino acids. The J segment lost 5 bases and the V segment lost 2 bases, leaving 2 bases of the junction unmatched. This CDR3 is CASSYLGLADEQYF. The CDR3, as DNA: TGTGCCAGCAGTTACCTGGGACTAGCGGACGAGCAGTACTTC.

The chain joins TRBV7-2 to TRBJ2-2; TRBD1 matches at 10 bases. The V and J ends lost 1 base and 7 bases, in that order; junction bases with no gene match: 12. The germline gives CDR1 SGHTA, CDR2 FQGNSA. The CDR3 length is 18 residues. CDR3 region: CASSLVPTRDRGNGELFF. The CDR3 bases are TGTGCCAGCAGCTTAGTACCAACCCGGGACAGGGGTAACGGGGAGCTGTTTTTT.

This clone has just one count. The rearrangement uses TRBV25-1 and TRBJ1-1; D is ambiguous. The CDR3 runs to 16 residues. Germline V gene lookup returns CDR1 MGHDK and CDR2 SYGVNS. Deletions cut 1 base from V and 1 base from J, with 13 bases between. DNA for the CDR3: TGTGCCAGCAGTGAATTAAGGGCAGGAGGGAACACTGAAGCTTTCTTT. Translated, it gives CASSELRAGGNTEAFF.

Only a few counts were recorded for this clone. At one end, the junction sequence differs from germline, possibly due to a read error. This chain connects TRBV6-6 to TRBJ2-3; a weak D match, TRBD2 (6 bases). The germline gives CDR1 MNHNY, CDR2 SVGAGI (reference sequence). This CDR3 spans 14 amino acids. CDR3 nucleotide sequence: TGTGCCAGCAGTTATCTGGAGGGCGCAGATGCGCAGTATTTT. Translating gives CASSYLEGADAQYF.